Sequencing of this T cell receptor (beta chain) was carried out in a study of response to subunit inactivated influenza vaccine. Study-wide results and limits: Each seasonal flu vaccination may recruit only limited new T cells, authors suggested.

TCRdb passed the RT-PCR reads through MiXCR, listing each CDR3 protein once. This table holds 700,000 to 900,000 distinct CDR3 sequences, approximately 21% found once. Turning to this clonotype: The antigen remains unidentified.

The sequence derives from a man aged 50-59 years who received an inactivated influenza vaccine. The source material was PBMCs from blood, sampled 5 days after vaccination.

The CDR3 region has the DNA TGTGCCAGCAGCGTAAGAGCAGCACAGTACAATGAGCAGTTCTTC. Translating gives CASSVRAAQYNEQFF. The V gene is TRBV9, the J gene TRBJ2-1; D gene uncertain. With 1 base removed from V and 4 bases from J, the gap between germline ends came to 12 bases. Germline CDR1 SGDLS, CDR2 YYNGEE. This CDR3 has 15 residues.